This T cell receptor (beta chain) was captured by sequencing in a study of T cells in Graves' hyperthyroidism and ophthalmopathy. Each patient was aged 18 to 65 and had newly diagnosed hyperthyroidism of under 2 months' duration. The sample holds many counts of this clonotype. TCR beta CDR3 regions were amplified from RNA. The primer set for the first-round RT-PCR of the TCR CDR3 was HTBI. MiXCR, applied by TCRdb to the multiplex PCR reads, yields one record per CDR3 protein. The sample includes about 480,000 distinct CDR3 sequences, 14% of them seen just once. V was clipped by 3 bases and J by 1 base, with 19 bases between them. The CDR3 covers 18 residues.

The rearrangement uses TRBV12-3 or TRBV12-4 and TRBJ2-1, with a weak D call TRBD1 (6 bases). Sequenced input: blood. This receptor was obtained from a woman younger than 30 with Graves' hyperthyroidism. DNA of the CDR3: TGTGCCAGCAGTTTCCCCCAGGGACAAGCAGTTTCCTACAATGAGCAGTTCTTC. Translation: CASSFPQGQAVSYNEQFF.